This entry lists 10 T cell receptor beta chains sequenced from one sample in a study of T cell responses to AZD1222 COVID-19 vaccine. TCRdb's copy holds only in-frame clones and misses some; the assay was immunoSEQ multiplex PCR. The table includes 100,000 to 150,000 clones, about 90% detected once. The material sequenced was peripheral blood, taken on day 0 of AZD1222 vaccination. These TCRs come from an adult in good health.

The V call is TRBV4-2, the J call TRBJ2-1, with TRBD2 identical over 10 bases. This CDR3 has 17 residues. J was trimmed by 3 bases and V by 0 bases; bases with no gene match: 5. The V gene's germline CDR1 is LGHNA and CDR2 YNFKEQ. CDR3: CASSQEGLAGGYNEQFF. DNA of the CDR3: TGTGCCAGCAGCCAAGAGGGCTTAGCGGGGGGCTACAATGAGCAGTTCTTC.

This clone was recorded a few times. The chain combines TRBV9 with TRBJ2-7, with 12 bases fitting TRBD2. J gave up 1 base and V 0 bases, and 2 bases lay outside the gene matches. The CDR3 covers 16 residues. CDR1 SGDLS and CDR2 YYNGEE come from the germline V gene. CDR3 region: CASSVAGTSGSYEQYF. Written as DNA, the CDR3 is TGTGCCAGCAGCGTAGCTGGGACTAGCGGGTCCTACGAGCAGTACTTC.

The chain has TRBV5-5 and TRBJ1-1; 12 nucleotides match TRBD1. The CDR3 contains 16 residues. In germline, CDR1 is SGHKS, CDR2 YYEKEE (reference sequence). With V trimmed by 3 bases and J by 4 bases, 7 bases remained unmatched. The CDR3 reads CASSWGTGGTVTEAFF. The CDR3, as DNA: TGTGCCAGCAGCTGGGGGACAGGGGGCACGGTCACTGAAGCTTTCTTT.

The chain employs TRBV24-1 and TRBJ2-2; D is uncertain. With 4 bases removed from V and 4 bases from J, the gap between germline ends came to 15 bases. The germline gives CDR1 KGHDR, CDR2 SFDVKD. The CDR3 loop spans 16 amino acids. DNA for the CDR3: TGTGCCACCAGTGACCCCGGACCCCCCGCCACCGGGGAGCTGTTTTTT. It encodes CATSDPGPPATGELFF.

The chain is built from TRBV19 and TRBJ1-2, with a weak D call TRBD1 (6 bases). Per the germline V gene, CDR1 is LNHDA and CDR2 is SQIVND (reference sequence). V was shortened by 7 bases and J by 3 bases, with 18 bases between the two germline ends. The CDR3 extends over 15 amino acids. CDR3: CASIKGDNAHYGYTF. Written as DNA, the CDR3 is TGTGCCAGTATTAAAGGGGACAACGCTCACTATGGCTACACCTTC. Using reference TRBV19 and TRBJ1-2 for the parts outside the CDR3, the full variable domain is DGGITQSPKYLFRKEGQNVTLSCEQNLNHDAMYWYRQDPGQGLRLIYYSQIVNDFQKGDIAEGYSVSREKKESFPLTVTSAQKNPTAFYLCASIKGDNAHYGYTFGSGTRLTVV.

The V and J genes are TRBV6-5 and TRBJ2-1, with TRBD1 matching 7 bases. Trimming cost V 3 bases and J 8 bases; bases outside gene matches: 13. CDR3 length: 16 residues. Germline CDR1 reads MNHEY; CDR2 reads SVGAGI. The DNA of the CDR3 is TGTGCCAGCAGTTATTCCGTACACGACAGGGTGGATGAGCAGTTCTTC. Amino acids: CASSYSVHDRVDEQFF.

The rearrangement links TRBV5-4 to TRBJ2-3, with 7 bases identical to TRBD2. The ends lost 2 bases at V and 5 bases at J; junction bases unmatched: 8. This CDR3 spans 15 amino acids. Germline CDR1 and CDR2: SGHNT and YYREEE (reference sequence). The CDR3: CASSFSGYREDTQYF. In nucleotides, the CDR3 is TGTGCCAGCAGCTTTAGCGGGTACCGGGAAGATACGCAGTATTTT.

The chain recombines TRBV4-3 with TRBJ1-4; the D is unclear. This CDR3 region has 16 residues. Germline V gene lookup returns CDR1 LGHNA and CDR2 YSLEER. Trimming stripped 4 bases from V and 2 bases from J, with 14 bases between. In DNA form, the CDR3 reads TGCGCCAGCAGCCCCCGGATGGGCTTGACTAATGAAAAACTGTTTTTT. Its translation: CASSPRMGLTNEKLFF.

The chain couples TRBV4-1 to TRBJ1-2; a weak D match, TRBD1 (5 bases). V shed 1 base and J shed 3 bases, with 12 bases lying between them. The CDR3 covers 15 residues. From germline, CDR1 is MGHRA and CDR2 YSYEKL. CDR3 in DNA: TGCGCCAGCAGCCAAGCAGCGACAGACTACTATGGCTACACCTTC. It is translated as CASSQAATDYYGYTF.

This clone was recorded once. The chain has TRBV27 and TRBJ2-2, with a tentative D call TRBD1 (6 bases). Germline V CDR1 and CDR2: MNHEY, SMNVEV (reference sequence). Trimming pared 1 base from V and 5 bases from J, leaving 14 bases between. The CDR3 is 16 residues long. DNA for the CDR3: TGTGCCAGCAGTTTATTAGGAACAGGGAAGACCGGGGAGCTGTTTTTT. This codes for CASSLLGTGKTGELFF.